The sequence of this T cell receptor (beta chain) was determined in a study of cytomegalovirus exposure and HLA in healthy donors. Findings and caveats of the study: A reported reduction in N-insertions relative to the approximately 690-donor mean was seen in an Asian-associated ancestry cluster in a later analysis.

This CDR3 is 15 amino acids long. V gave up 0 bases and J gave up 0 bases, with 8 bases separating them. Germline CDR1 reads MNHEY; CDR2 reads SVGAGI. Researchers ran the PCR with 60 Vbeta and 13 Jbeta primers. Some clones are missing from TCRdb's copy, which holds only in-frame ones; the method was immunoSEQ multiplex PCR. The table shows about 110,000 clones, with 55% to 65% occurring only once. For this clone: Its matching antigen is unknown.

Specimen: PBMCs. The TCR sequence derives from a man aged 30-40 years in good health and CMV-seropositive. V gene TRBV6-5 combines with J gene TRBJ1-2; TRBD1 is a possible D gene (6 bases). The CDR3, as DNA: TGTGCCAGCAGTTACTCGAAGGGGGCTAACTATGGCTACACCTTC. Protein product: CASSYSKGANYGYTF.